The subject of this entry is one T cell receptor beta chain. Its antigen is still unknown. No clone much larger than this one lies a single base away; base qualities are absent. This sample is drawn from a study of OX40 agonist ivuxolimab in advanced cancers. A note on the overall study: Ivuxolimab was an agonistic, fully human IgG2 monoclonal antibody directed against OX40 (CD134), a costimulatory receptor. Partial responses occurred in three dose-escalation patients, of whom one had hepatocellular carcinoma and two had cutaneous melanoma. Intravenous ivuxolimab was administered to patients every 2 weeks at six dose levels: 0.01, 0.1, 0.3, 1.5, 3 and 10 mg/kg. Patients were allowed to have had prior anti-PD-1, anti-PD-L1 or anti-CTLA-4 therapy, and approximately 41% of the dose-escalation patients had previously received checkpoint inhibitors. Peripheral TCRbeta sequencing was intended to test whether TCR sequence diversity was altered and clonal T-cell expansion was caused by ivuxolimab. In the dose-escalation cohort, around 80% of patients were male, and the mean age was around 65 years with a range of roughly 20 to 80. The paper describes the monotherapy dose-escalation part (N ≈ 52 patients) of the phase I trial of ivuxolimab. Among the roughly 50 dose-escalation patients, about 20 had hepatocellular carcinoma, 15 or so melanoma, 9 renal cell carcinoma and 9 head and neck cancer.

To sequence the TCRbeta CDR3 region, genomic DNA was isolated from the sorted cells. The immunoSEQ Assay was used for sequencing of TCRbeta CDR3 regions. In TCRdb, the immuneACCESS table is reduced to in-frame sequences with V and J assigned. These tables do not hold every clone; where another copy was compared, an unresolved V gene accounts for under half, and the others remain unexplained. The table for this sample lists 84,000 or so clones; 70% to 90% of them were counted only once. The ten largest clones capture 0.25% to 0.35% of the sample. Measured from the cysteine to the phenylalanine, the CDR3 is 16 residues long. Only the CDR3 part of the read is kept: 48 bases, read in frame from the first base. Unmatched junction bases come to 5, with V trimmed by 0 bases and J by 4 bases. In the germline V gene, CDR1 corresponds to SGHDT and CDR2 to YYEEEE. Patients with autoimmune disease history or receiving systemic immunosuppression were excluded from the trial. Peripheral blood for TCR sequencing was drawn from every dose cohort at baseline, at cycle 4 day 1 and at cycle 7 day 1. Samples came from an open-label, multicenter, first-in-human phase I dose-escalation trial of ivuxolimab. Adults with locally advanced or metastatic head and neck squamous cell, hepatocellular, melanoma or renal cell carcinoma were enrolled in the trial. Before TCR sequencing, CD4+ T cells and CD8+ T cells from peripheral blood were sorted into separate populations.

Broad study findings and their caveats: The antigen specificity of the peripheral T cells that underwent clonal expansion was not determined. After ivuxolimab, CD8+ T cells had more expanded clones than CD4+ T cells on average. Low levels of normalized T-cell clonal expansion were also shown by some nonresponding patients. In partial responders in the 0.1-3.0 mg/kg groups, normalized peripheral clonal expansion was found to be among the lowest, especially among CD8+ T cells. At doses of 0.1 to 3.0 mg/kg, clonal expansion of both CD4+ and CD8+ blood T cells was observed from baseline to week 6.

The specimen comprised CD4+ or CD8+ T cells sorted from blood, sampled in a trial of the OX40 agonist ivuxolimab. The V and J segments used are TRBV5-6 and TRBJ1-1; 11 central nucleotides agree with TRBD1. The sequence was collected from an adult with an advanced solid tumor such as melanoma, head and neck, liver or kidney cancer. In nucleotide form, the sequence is TGTGCCAGCAGCTTGGTTCCCGGGACAGGGGGCACTGAAGCTTTCTTT. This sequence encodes CASSLVPGTGGTEAFF.